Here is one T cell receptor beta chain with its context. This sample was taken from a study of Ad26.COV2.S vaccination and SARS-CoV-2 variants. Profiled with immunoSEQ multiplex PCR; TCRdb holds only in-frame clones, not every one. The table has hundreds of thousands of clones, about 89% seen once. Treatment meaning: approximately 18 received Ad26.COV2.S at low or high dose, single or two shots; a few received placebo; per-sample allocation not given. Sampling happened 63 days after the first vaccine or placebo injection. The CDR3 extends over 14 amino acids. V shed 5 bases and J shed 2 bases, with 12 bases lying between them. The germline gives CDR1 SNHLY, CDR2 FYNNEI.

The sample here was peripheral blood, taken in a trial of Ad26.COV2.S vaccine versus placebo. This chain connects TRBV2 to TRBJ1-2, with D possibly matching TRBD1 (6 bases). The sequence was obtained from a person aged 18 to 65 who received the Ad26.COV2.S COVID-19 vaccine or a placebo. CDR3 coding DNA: TGTGCCAGCAGTCCCGGGGGACAAAACTATGGCTACACCTTC. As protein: CASSPGGQNYGYTF.